These T cell receptor beta chains were read from a single sample in a study of T cell changes during pregnancy in multiple sclerosis. The data were produced by immunoSEQ multiplex PCR, yet TCRdb's version contains in-frame clones alone and is incomplete. The sample has 55,000 to 70,000 clones; approximately 89% are singletons. The sample was peripheral blood, taken after pregnancy. The receptors originated from a female donor with multiple sclerosis, enrolled in a pregnancy study. Both conserved end residues are part of each CDR3. The order of the fields is V gene, J gene, D gene, clone size, CDR3 DNA, CDR3 protein. D genes are given only for firm matches. Clone size is stated in some rows and not others, as once, few, many or a class when expanded.

V: TRBV5-5
J: TRBJ1-2
D: NA
size: NA
DNA: TGTGCCAGCAGCTTGAGAGGCCGATTCTTCTACACCTTC
CDR3: CASSLRGRFFYTF

V: TRBV6-1
J: TRBJ1-2
D: TRBD1
size: NA
DNA: TGTGCCAGCAGAAAGGGACAGGGGGATGGCTACACCTTC
CDR3: CASRKGQGDGYTF

V: TRBV6-1
J: TRBJ2-2
D: NA
size: NA
DNA: TGTGCCAGCAGAGCTGCAGGGTTACTCACCGGGGAGCTGTTTTTT
CDR3: CASRAAGLLTGELFF

V: TRBV27
J: TRBJ2-3
D: TRBD1
size: NA
DNA: TGTGCCAGCAGTCTCCTTGGACAGGCCTCTACGCAGTATTTT
CDR3: CASSLLGQASTQYF

V: TRBV19
J: TRBJ1-5
D: NA
size: NA
DNA: TGTGCCAGTAGTATTTGGCGGATCAATCAGCCCCAGCATTTT
CDR3: CASSIWRINQPQHF

V: TRBV15
J: TRBJ1-3
D: TRBD1
size: NA
DNA: TGTGCCACCAGCCGACAGGGGGCGGCTGGAAACACCATATATTTT
CDR3: CATSRQGAAGNTIYF

V: TRBV18
J: TRBJ2-3
D: TRBD2
size: NA
DNA: TGTGCCAGCTCACCAGAAGGCGGGGGGGCCTATAATACGCAGTATTTT
CDR3: CASSPEGGGAYNTQYF

V: TRBV12-5
J: TRBJ2-2
D: TRBD1
size: NA
DNA: TGTGCTAGTGGTCCGGGACAGGGTTCGGACGGGGAGCTGTTTTTT
CDR3: CASGPGQGSDGELFF

V: TRBV7-6
J: TRBJ2-1
D: TRBD2
size: NA
DNA: TGTGCCAGCAGCCTCTGGACTAGCGGGGGGTCCTACAATGAGCAGTTCTTC
CDR3: CASSLWTSGGSYNEQFF

V: TRBV10-1
J: TRBJ1-1
D: TRBD1
size: NA
DNA: TGCGCCAGCGGGACAGACACTGAAGCTTTCTTT
CDR3: CASGTDTEAFF

V: TRBV5-1
J: TRBJ2-3
D: TRBD2
size: NA
DNA: TGCGCCAGCAGCGTAGCGGGGGGGTACACAGATACGCAGTATTTT
CDR3: CASSVAGGYTDTQYF

V: TRBV11-2
J: TRBJ1-1
D: TRBD1
size: NA
DNA: TGTGCCAGCAGCTTCACAGGGGTCACTGAAGCTTTCTTT
CDR3: CASSFTGVTEAFF

V: TRBV29-1
J: TRBJ1-1
D: NA
size: NA
DNA: TGCAGCGCCGACACGAACACTGAAGCTTTCTTT
CDR3: CSADTNTEAFF

V: TRBV4-2
J: TRBJ2-7
D: TRBD2
size: NA
DNA: TGTGCCAGCAGCCAACTACTAGCGGGGGGGCAGGACGAGCAGTACTTC
CDR3: CASSQLLAGGQDEQYF

V: TRBV10-1
J: TRBJ2-1
D: TRBD1
size: NA
DNA: TGCGCCAGCAGTGAGCAGGGGGTGGGCAATGAGCAGTTCTTC
CDR3: CASSEQGVGNEQFF

V: TRBV7-9
J: TRBJ2-7
D: TRBD1
size: once
DNA: TGTGCCAGCAGCTCGAGGACAGGGACCGAGCAGTACTTC
CDR3: CASSSRTGTEQYF